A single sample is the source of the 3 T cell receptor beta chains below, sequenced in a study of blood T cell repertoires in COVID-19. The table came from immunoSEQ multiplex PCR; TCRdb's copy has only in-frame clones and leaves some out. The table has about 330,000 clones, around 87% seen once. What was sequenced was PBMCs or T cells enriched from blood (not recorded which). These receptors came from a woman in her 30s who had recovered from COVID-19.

CDR3: CASSLGSSYGYTF. In nucleotides, the CDR3 is TGTGCCAGCAGCTTGGGCAGCAGCTATGGCTACACCTTC. V usage is TRBV11-1 and J usage is TRBJ1-2; D is unclear. Trimming took 3 bases from V and 4 from J, leaving 9 bases between them. The CDR3 runs 13 residues. The germline V gene has CDR1 SGHAT and CDR2 FQDESV (reference sequence).

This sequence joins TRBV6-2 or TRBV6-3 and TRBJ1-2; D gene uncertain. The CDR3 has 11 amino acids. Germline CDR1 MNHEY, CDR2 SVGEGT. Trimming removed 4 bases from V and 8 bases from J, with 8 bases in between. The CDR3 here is CASSSPPGYTF. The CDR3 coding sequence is TGTGCCAGCAGTTCCCCTCCCGGCTACACCTTC.

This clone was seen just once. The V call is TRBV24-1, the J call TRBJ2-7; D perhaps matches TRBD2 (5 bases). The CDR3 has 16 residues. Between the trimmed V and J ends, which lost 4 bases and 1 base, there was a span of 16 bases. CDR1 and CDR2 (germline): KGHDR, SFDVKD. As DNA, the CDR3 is TGTGCCACCAGTGACCCCGGACGGGAAACGTCCTACGAGCAGTACTTC. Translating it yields CATSDPGRETSYEQYF.